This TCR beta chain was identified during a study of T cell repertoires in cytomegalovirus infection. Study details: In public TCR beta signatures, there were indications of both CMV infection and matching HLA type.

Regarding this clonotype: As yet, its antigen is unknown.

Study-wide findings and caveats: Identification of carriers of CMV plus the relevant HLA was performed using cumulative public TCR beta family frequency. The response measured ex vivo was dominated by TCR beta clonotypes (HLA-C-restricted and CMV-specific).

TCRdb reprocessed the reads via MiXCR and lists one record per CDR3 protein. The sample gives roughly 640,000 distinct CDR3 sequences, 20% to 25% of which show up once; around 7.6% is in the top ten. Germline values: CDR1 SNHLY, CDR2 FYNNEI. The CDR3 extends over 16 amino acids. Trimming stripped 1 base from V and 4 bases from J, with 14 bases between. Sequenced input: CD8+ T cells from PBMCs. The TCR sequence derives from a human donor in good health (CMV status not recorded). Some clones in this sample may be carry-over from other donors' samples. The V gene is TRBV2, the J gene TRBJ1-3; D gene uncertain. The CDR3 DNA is TGTGCCAGCAGTGAAGAGGCGATGATGGCAGGAAACACCATATATTTT. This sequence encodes CASSEEAMMAGNTIYF.